This entry describes one TCR beta chain. The data were taken from a study of CD8+CD57+ T cells in acquired aplastic anemia. Study-level background: DNA per sorted CD4+ or CD8+ sample ranged about 0.19 to 30 ug, averaging approximately 3.1 ug.

The use of genomic DNA as template underpinned the TCR beta VDJ and CDR3 profiling. TCRdb re-called the reads through MiXCR, storing one row per CDR3 protein. The sample carries hundreds of thousands of distinct CDR3 sequences, around 82% recorded once. Germline V lookup: CDR1 SEHNR, CDR2 FQNEAQ (reference sequence). V lost 0 bases, J lost 13 bases, and 22 bases lay in between. This CDR3 contains 15 residues. It was patients with CD8+CD57+ cell expansion by flow cytometry who were chosen for sequencing. Every patient presented with severe acquired aplastic anemia. Blood samples were obtained from patients who had received no prior therapy.

Sequencing input: sorted CD4+, CD8+, or CD8+CD57+ T cells (not recorded which) from PBMCs. This clonotype originated in a human donor with aplastic anemia. This chain links TRBV7-9 with TRBJ2-7; the D gene could be TRBD1 or TRBD2 (5 bases each). In DNA form, the CDR3 reads TGTGCCAGCAGCTTAGCGGGTAGCGTCGGGGCCAACGTCTACTTC. Translation gives CASSLAGSVGANVYF.